This TCR beta chain was sequenced during a study of cytomegalovirus exposure and HLA in healthy donors (dated by TCRdb to between 2016 and 2019). About the study as a whole: An earlier analysis of some 500 of the donors reported 250 to 300 Gb of sequence data and 100 million to 140 million unique TCR beta sequences from around 200 million T cells. An early release covering roughly 600 HLA-typed donors comprised about 300 gigabases of sequencing data and 85 million to 100 million unique TCR sequences. The genetic ancestry cluster associated with self-reported Caucasian donors included 80% to 90% of the approximately 400 genotyped donors. The study aimed to test whether cataloging public T cell receptors could reveal signatures of past pathogen exposure. The study used immunosequencing to profile the T cell repertoires of approximately 650 subjects and linked those repertoires to cytomegalovirus serostatus. In addition to the first cohort of around 670 subjects, a separate validation cohort of 120 different subjects was used. To predict cytomegalovirus infection status, the study brought together high-throughput TCR immunosequencing, statistical association of individual TCRs with disease status, and machine learning. To study patterns of TCR occurrence, a later analysis re-analyzed previously published TCR beta repertoires from under 750 donors and added high-resolution HLA genotyping. In the later analysis, no new phenotypic data were used to find candidate immune exposures; instead, reliance was placed on TCR beta sequences and their occurrence across donors. An earlier analysis of 587 of the donors used high-throughput TCR beta sequencing to judge whether each TCR beta V gene segment behaved as functional or pseudogenic. Donor age, sex, ethnicity and CMV serostatus were compiled together with the repertoire data. A later genetic analysis took genome-wide SNP genotypes for about three fifths of the 666 donors and used that subset as a discovery cohort. All discovery cohort repertoires had been generated on a single sequencing platform. HLA typing covered class I and class II loci at four-digit resolution. Typing coverage differed by locus: A, B, C, DRB1 and DQB1 were typed in roughly 620-630 donors, DQA1 in 500 to 550, DPA1 in around 580, and DPB1 in approximately 450. About five DR-DQ haplotypes were handled as single units for association and clustering, since linkage in the cohort was strong. Among 350 to 400 genotyped donors of the cohort, an average of around 240,000 unique TCR beta nucleotide sequences were sequenced per donor, roughly 18% of them non-productive. Summary of the overall study and its limitations: Correlated functional status among segregating V segments might be attributable to linkage disequilibrium, but an unknown experimental factor could not be ruled out. Roughly uniform sequencing depth across donors was assumed in presence/absence analyses, although this assumption may not hold. It was suggested by the authors that the approach could potentially be generalized to other disease states and immunological phenotypes. In vitro tests confirmed that a few of the cytomegalovirus-associated TCR beta chains recognize cytomegalovirus antigens. The study listed over 150 TCR beta chains as associated with cytomegalovirus. Immune exposure information for the cohort was limited to CMV serostatus. A later genetic analysis reported fewer N-insertions in productive TCRs among donors in an Asian-associated ancestry cluster than the roughly 690-donor mean. According to a later analysis, parvovirus B19, influenza, CMV and Epstein-Barr virus appeared linked to several top co-occurrence clusters. In a later analysis, most CMV-associated TCR beta chains were found to appear HLA-restricted, with HLA associations seemingly driven largely by CMV exposure. A later genetic analysis associated a missense DCLRE1C variant with V-gene and J-gene trimming of TCR beta chains, and an independent cohort replicated the association. Because counts were too low, 15 to 20 rarely observed V segments, including chromosome 9 orphons, were excluded from the earlier analysis of around 640 of the donors. Some IMGT-functional V segments, including TRBV6-2 and TRBV6-3, could not be distinguished by the 87-base-pair reads and were therefore excluded. An earlier analysis of some 560 of the donors showed that most TCR beta V segments appeared in productive rearrangements either about 87% or about 30% of the time, which broadly matched IMGT annotations. Because HLA typing was missing for some donors at each locus, association tests included only the typed subset. Most TCR sequences were seen in very few donors, while some public TCRs were found in many individuals. When HLA alleles, especially DR and DQ, strongly co-occurred, TCR associations were difficult to assign to individual alleles. In both the original and validation cohorts, the classifier was reported to diagnose cytomegalovirus status with high specificity and sensitivity. In a later analysis, 16,951 TCR beta sequences were associated with specific HLA alleles at a false discovery rate of 0.05. In this cohort, only TCR beta chains were sequenced, and detectable features were limited by the absence of alpha or paired-chain data. In a later analysis, HLA-associated TCR beta chains were found to be more clonally expanded and to have lower generation probabilities than equally common non-associated chains. A cluster of highly shared sequence variants was judged likely to represent a technical artifact of the sequencing pipeline. A further reported finding was that TCR beta sequences accurately predicted the HLA-A and HLA-B alleles for most subjects in the first cohort. According to a later analysis, TCR association rates differed among HLA loci, with DRB1 alleles showing the most associated TCRs and HLA-C alleles showing the fewest.

V loses 2 bases at its end and J loses 3 bases; junction bases beyond the gene matches: 6. Measured from the cysteine to the phenylalanine, the CDR3 is 15 residues long. The DNA shown is the 45-base CDR3, in frame from base 1. Reading the germline V gene gives CDR1 SQVTM and CDR2 ANQGSEA. The cohort was made up of roughly 670 healthy bone marrow donors. At the time of sampling, every cohort member was nominally healthy, though immune exposures that went unrecorded were likely present. The donor tested CMV seropositive, placing the donor among the roughly 300 seropositive members of the cohort. Each donor provided a peripheral blood sample, and peripheral blood mononuclear cells were used for TCR beta sequencing. Genomic DNA extraction from the blood cell samples was performed with the Qiagen DNeasy Blood Extraction Kit. The library relied on the immunoSEQ multiplex PCR assay. For the multiplex PCR, a mixture combining 60 forward primers for TCR Vbeta segments and 13 reverse primers for TCR Jbeta segments was used. The CDR3 region of rearranged TCR beta genes was amplified from genomic DNA by a multiplex PCR assay. Amplified TCR beta libraries were sequenced as 87-base-pair reads on the Illumina HiSeq System. As for the original processing: A later analysis counted about 80 million unique TCR beta chains across the 650 to 800 repertoires, and 9.5 million to 11 million of these chains were shared by at least two donors. A nearest-neighbor algorithm error-corrected the raw reads and collapsed the reads into unique sequences, merging closely related sequences to remove PCR and sequencing errors. CDR3 sequences were aligned to IMGT reference sequences to assign V, D and J gene segments. Each retained sequence needed at least a six-nucleotide match to both a V gene segment and a J gene segment. A rearrangement counted as productive if the CDR3 had no stop codons and remained in frame with V and J, and every other rearrangement counted as non-productive. CDR3 was defined according to IMGT convention as the region running from the second conserved V-encoded cysteine to the conserved J-encoded phenylalanine. The earlier analysis of about 610 of the donors excluded sequences that lacked an unambiguous match to a single V gene segment. In an earlier analysis of 450 to 750 of the donors, a V segment was called functional when productive rearrangements were above 56.7%, and segregating when the standard deviation between donors exceeded 5%. A statistical classification framework was built for diagnosing cytomegalovirus status from the catalog of TCR beta chain sequences. A later analysis assigned V and J genes by comparing TCR nucleotide sequences with IMGT/GENE-DB human TR gene sequences. A later analysis assigned CDR3 sequences and most-parsimonious VDJ recombination scenarios with the TCRdist pipeline. A later analysis defined each TCR beta chain by its CDR3 amino acid sequence plus V-gene family, and excluded reads lacking a unique V-gene family. A later analysis removed 550 to 700 highly shared, low-generation-probability nucleotide sequences to deal with suspected cross-contamination and a sequencing artifact. In a later analysis, a clonal expansion index for each public chain was calculated from normalized within-repertoire ranks of inferred template counts. A later analysis computed generation probabilities with a VDJ recombination model fitted to out-of-frame rearrangements, and checked the results against IGoR. Hypergeometric tests were used in a later analysis to score TCR-TCR, TCR-HLA and TCR-CMV co-occurrence, with a repertoire-size bias correction applied to the TCR pairs. To estimate false discovery rates, a later analysis permuted the HLA or CMV assignments 20 times. A later analysis grouped co-occurring TCRs with DBSCAN, adding TCRdist sequence similarity when clustering within HLA-allele-positive subsets. For co-occurrence clustering, repertoires with fewer than 30,000 or more than 120,000 public chains were excluded, along with several repertoires with anomalous nucleotide sharing. In TCRdb, the immuneACCESS table is reduced to in-frame sequences with V and J assigned. These tables do not hold every clone; where another copy was compared, an unresolved V gene accounts for under half, and the others remain unexplained. V and J calls and clone size are given by that table; D and trimming were obtained from the DNA. This sample comprises roughly 120,000 clones, 75% to 85% of them detected only once. The ten largest make up 7.5% to 9.5% of the sample.

Of note for this clone: The specificity of this receptor is unknown. The record has no base qualities; no much larger clone is one base away.

The TCR originated in a female donor in good health and CMV-seropositive. Sample: PBMCs. Recombination connected TRBV29-1 to TRBJ2-2; the central 7 bases match TRBD1. CDR3 protein: CSVETTGTDTGELFF. Read as DNA, the sequence is TGCAGCGTTGAAACGACAGGGACGGACACCGGGGAGCTGTTTTTT.